Each of the 3 T cell receptor beta chains below was sequenced from the same sample in a study of T cell responses to AZD1222 COVID-19 vaccine (dated by TCRdb to the early 2020s). Sample time point, as interpreted from the label and publication: baseline before first vaccination. Libraries came from the immunoSEQ multiplex PCR assay. This is the immuneACCESS table as TCRdb keeps it, with only in-frame sequences that have V and J called. A part of the clones is gone; compared with another copy, unresolved V genes explain less than half, and the rest is unexplained. This sample has roughly 100,000 clones in its table, and 80% to 90% of those were observed once. The ten most abundant clones make up 20% of the sample. The sample in question was peripheral blood, obtained on day 0 of AZD1222 vaccination. These receptors all come from an adult in good health.

This clone showed up just once. J is TRBJ1-5 and V is TRBV24-1; D is undetermined. CDR3 length: 13 amino acids. Trimming shortened V by 6 bases and J by 2 bases, and 7 bases separated the two germline ends. Germline-derived CDR1 and CDR2 are KGHDR and SFDVKD. CDR3 residues: CATSLGGNQPQHF. The CDR3 DNA is TGTGCCACCAGTCTCGGGGGCAATCAGCCCCAGCATTTT.

The CDR3 DNA reads TGTGCCAGCAGTTTCTTTGTAGCGGAGTCCTACGAGCAGTACTTC. It specifies CASSFFVAESYEQYF. The chain has TRBV6-5 and TRBJ2-7, with D possibly matching TRBD2 (6 bases). This CDR3 spans 15 amino acids. V was shortened by 4 bases and J by 1 base, with 14 bases between the two germline ends. The V gene's germline CDR1 is MNHEY and CDR2 SVGAGI.

The CDR3 spells CASSQGGQGKETQYF. In DNA form, the CDR3 reads TGCGCCAGCAGCCAAGGAGGCCAGGGAAAAGAGACCCAGTACTTC. The chain is built from TRBV4-3 and TRBJ2-5; possibly TRBD1 for D (5 bases). The germline V gene encodes CDR1 LGHNA and CDR2 YSLEER. The V end lost 1 base, the J end lost 3 bases, and 12 bases lay between the germline ends. This CDR3 has 15 residues.